The TCR beta chain described here comes from a study of T cell changes during pregnancy in multiple sclerosis. The CDR3 covers 15 residues. Trimming at V came to 4 bases and at J to 4 bases, leaving 9 bases not matched to a gene. Germline V gene sequence: CDR1 SGHVS, CDR2 FQNEAQ. Data came from immunoSEQ multiplex PCR; TCRdb stores just in-frame clones and leaves some out. The sample gives around 120,000 clones, 80% to 95% of which show up once; 3.5% is in the top ten. The sample consisted of peripheral blood, taken after pregnancy. The receptor comes from a female donor with multiple sclerosis, enrolled in a pregnancy study. V usage is TRBV7-8 and J usage is TRBJ1-1; 7 bases are a match to TRBD1. Here the CDR3 reads CASSSYHGQVTEAFF. For the CDR3, the DNA is TGTGCCAGCAGCTCTTACCACGGACAGGTCACTGAAGCTTTCTTT. The full variable domain, in which reference TRBV7-8 and TRBJ1-1 provide the parts outside the CDR3, is GAGVSQSPRYKVAKRGQDVALRCDPISGHVSLFWYQQALGQGPEFLTYFQNEAQLDKSGLPSDRFFAERPEGSVSTLKIQRTQQEDSAVYLCASSSYHGQVTEAFFGQGTRLTVV.